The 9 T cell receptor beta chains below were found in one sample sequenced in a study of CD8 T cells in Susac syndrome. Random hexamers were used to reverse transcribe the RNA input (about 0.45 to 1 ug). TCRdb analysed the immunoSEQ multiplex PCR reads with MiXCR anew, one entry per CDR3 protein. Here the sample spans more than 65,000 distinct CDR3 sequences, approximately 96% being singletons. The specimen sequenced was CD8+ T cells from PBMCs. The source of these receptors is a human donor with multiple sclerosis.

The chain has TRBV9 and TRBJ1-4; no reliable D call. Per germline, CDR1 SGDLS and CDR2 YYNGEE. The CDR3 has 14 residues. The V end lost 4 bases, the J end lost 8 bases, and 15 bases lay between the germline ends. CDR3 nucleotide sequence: TGTGCCAGCAGCCCTCCGCCTGAGGGAGAAAAACTGTTTTTT. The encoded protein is CASSPPPEGEKLFF. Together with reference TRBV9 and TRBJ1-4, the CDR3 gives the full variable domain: DSGVTQTPKHLITATGQRVTLRCSPRSGDLSVYWYQQSLDQGLQFLIQYYNGEERAKGNILERFSAQQFPDLHSELNLSSLELGDSALYFCASSPPPEGEKLFFGSGTQLSVL.

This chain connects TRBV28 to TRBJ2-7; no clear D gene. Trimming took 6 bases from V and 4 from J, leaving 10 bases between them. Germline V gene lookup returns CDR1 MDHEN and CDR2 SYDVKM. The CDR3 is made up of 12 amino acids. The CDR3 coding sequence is TGTGCCAGCAGCTCCCAAGAATACGAGCAGTACTTC. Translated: CASSSQEYEQYF.

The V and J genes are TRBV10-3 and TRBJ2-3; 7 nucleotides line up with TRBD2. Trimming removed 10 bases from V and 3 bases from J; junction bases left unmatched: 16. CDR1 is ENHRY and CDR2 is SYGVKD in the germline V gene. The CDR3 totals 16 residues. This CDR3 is CATASGEGVGTDTQYF. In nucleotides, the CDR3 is TGTGCCACCGCTTCGGGGGAGGGCGTTGGGACAGATACGCAGTATTTT.

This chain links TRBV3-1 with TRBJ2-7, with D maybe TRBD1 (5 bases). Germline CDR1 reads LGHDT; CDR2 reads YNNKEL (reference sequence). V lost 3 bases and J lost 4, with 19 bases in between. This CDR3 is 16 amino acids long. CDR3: CASSQTLGALSYEQYF. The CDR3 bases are TGTGCCAGCAGCCAGACCCTAGGGGCACTTTCTTACGAGCAGTACTTC.

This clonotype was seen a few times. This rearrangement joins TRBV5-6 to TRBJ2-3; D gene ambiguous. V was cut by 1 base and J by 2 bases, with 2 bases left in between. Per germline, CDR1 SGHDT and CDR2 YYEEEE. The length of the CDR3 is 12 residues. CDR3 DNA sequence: TGTGCCAGCAGCTTGTACACAGATACGCAGTATTTT. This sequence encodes CASSLYTDTQYF.

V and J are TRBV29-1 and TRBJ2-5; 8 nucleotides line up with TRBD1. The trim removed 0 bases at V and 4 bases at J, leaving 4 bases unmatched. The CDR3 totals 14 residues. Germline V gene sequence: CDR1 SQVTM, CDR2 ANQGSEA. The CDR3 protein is CSVEDPRGRETQYF. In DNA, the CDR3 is TGCAGCGTTGAAGATCCCAGGGGGCGAGAGACCCAGTACTTC.

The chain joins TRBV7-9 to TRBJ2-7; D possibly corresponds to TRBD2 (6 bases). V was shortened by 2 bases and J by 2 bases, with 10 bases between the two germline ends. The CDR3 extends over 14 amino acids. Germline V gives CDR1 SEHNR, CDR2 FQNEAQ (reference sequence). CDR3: CASSLSAGTYEQYF. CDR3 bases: TGTGCCAGCAGCTTATCCGCGGGGACCTACGAGCAGTACTTC.

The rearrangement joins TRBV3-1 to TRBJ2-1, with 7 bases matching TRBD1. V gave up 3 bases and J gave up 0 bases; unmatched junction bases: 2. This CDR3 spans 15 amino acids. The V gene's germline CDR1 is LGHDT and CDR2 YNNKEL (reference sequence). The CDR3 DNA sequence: TGTGCCAGCAGCCAGGACAGGAGCTCCTACAATGAGCAGTTCTTC. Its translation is CASSQDRSSYNEQFF.

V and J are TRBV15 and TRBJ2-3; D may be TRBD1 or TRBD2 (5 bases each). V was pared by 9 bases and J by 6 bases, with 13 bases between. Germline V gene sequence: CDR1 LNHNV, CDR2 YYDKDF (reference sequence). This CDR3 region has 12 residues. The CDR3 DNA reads TGTGCCACAGACCAGGGCGGGGATACGCAGTATTTT. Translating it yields CATDQGGDTQYF.